This T cell receptor (beta chain) was captured by sequencing in a study of T cell responses to AZD1222 COVID-19 vaccine. General study findings and limits: Samples come after the peak T cell response, not at day 14.

Repertoires were generated with immunoSEQ multiplex PCR, while TCRdb's copy carries only in-frame clones and drops some. The sample records around 250,000 clones, 85% to 95% being singletons. As regards this clone: What it recognizes is unknown.

The ends were cut back, 0 bases at V and 7 bases at J, with 11 bases in the middle. In germline, CDR1 is SGHRS, CDR2 YFSETQ. This CDR3 contains 14 residues. This TCR was recovered from an adult in good health. This specimen was peripheral blood, taken on day 0 of AZD1222 vaccination. The chain carries TRBV5-1 and TRBJ1-5; a possible D gene is TRBD1 (5 bases). The CDR3 DNA reads TGCGCCAGCAGCTTGGGGGACCCAGGACAGCCCCAGCATTTT. Translation: CASSLGDPGQPQHF.